One sample yielded the 32 T cell receptor beta chains listed below, sequenced in a study of long-term antiretroviral therapy in people with HIV. Runs used v3.0 of the immunoSEQ assay and were done at survey level. The table came from immunoSEQ multiplex PCR; TCRdb's copy has only in-frame clones and leaves some out. The sample records about 34,000 clones, 94% being singletons. Here the sequenced sample was unsorted PBMCs, taken around 5 years after starting antiretroviral therapy. The receptors stem from a woman in her 50s with HIV.

In its sample, this clone was seen once. This chain connects TRBV4-3 to TRBJ2-1, with D perhaps being TRBD1 or TRBD2 (5 bases each). The CDR3 is 15 residues long. CDR1 LGHNA and CDR2 YSLEER come from the germline V gene. Trimming took off 4 bases at V and 4 bases at J, with 14 bases between the two ends. The CDR3: CASSLTGTGYNEQFF. CDR3 bases: TGCGCCAGCAGCCTGACCGGGACGGGATACAATGAGCAGTTCTTC.

The chain combines TRBV6-1 with TRBJ1-2; D may be TRBD1 (6 bases). The ends were cut back, 8 bases at V and 4 bases at J, with 17 bases in the middle. CDR1 is MNHNS and CDR2 is SASEGT in the germline V gene. The CDR3 has 14 residues. For the CDR3, the DNA is TGTGCCAGCCGACGCCAGGGGACGAGCTATGGCTACACCTTC. The encoded protein is CASRRQGTSYGYTF.

The chain employs TRBV19 and TRBJ1-1; 7 bases fit TRBD1. CDR3 length: 16 amino acids. Looked up from germline, CDR1 is LNHDA and CDR2 is SQIVND (reference sequence). Losses at the gene ends were 1 base for V and 6 bases for J; bases not matched to a gene: 11. The CDR3 nucleotides are TGTGCCAGTAGTATAGGGAGACAGGGCGGTTTCGCTGAAGCTTTCTTT. It specifies CASSIGRQGGFAEAFF.

In this sample, this clone turned up once. The chain is built from TRBV5-1 and TRBJ2-7; the match to TRBD1 covers 7 bases. The length of the CDR3 is 16 residues. CDR1 is SGHRS, CDR2 YFSETQ, per germline. V dropped 2 bases and J dropped 3; count of bases not matched to a gene: 11. The CDR3 sequence: CASSFQPKGANYEQYF. The DNA for the CDR3 is TGCGCCAGCAGCTTTCAGCCCAAGGGGGCCAACTACGAGCAGTACTTC.

This clone showed up just once. The CDR3: CASSPHPGDTEAFF. The CDR3 DNA follows: TGTGCCAGCAGCCCTCACCCCGGTGACACTGAAGCTTTCTTT. The genes are TRBV5-6 and TRBJ1-1; D gene uncertain. There are 14 residues in the CDR3. V dropped 4 bases and J dropped 3 bases, with 13 bases sitting between them. CDR1 and CDR2 from the germline V gene are SGHDT and YYEEEE.

This chain joins TRBV2 and TRBJ2-7; 8 nucleotides align to TRBD2. This CDR3 has 14 residues. Trimming took 5 bases from V and 3 from J; bases not matched to a gene: 6. The germline CDR1 and CDR2 sequences are SNHLY and FYNNEI. CDR3 amino acids: CASSISGAYYEQYF. CDR3 DNA: TGTGCCAGCAGTATTAGCGGGGCATACTACGAGCAGTACTTC.

The chain combines TRBV9 with TRBJ2-5; D is possibly TRBD1 (6 bases). Germline values: CDR1 SGDLS, CDR2 YYNGEE. Trimming cost V 5 bases and J 3 bases, with 14 bases left between them. This CDR3 is built from 14 residues. The CDR3 region has the DNA TGTGCCAGCAGTCCTGGACAGACAGAAGAGACCCAGTACTTC. Translation gives CASSPGQTEETQYF.

V gene TRBV10-2 combines with J gene TRBJ2-7; tentatively, D is TRBD1 or TRBD2 (5 bases each). Germline values: CDR1 WSHSY, CDR2 SAAADI. The V and J ends lost 6 bases and 0 bases respectively, with 9 bases between them. The CDR3 is made up of 13 amino acids. CDR3 sequence reads: CASSPGSSYEQYF. The CDR3 DNA reads TGCGCCAGCAGCCCAGGGAGCTCCTACGAGCAGTACTTC.

V is TRBV4-1 and J is TRBJ1-2, with 10 bases fitting TRBD1. The CDR3 consists of 18 residues. V was pared by 2 bases and J by 0 bases, with 9 bases of the junction left unmatched. Per germline, CDR1 MGHRA and CDR2 YSYEKL. The DNA for the CDR3 is TGCGCCAGCAGCCAATCTGGGACAGGGGCCCCCGCTAACTATGGCTACACCTTC. Protein sequence: CASSQSGTGAPANYGYTF.

In this sample, this clone turned up once. The chain joins TRBV2 to TRBJ1-1; 7 bases align to TRBD1. V trimming: 6 bases; J trimming: 5 bases; junction bases outside the gene matches: 9. The germline gives CDR1 SNHLY, CDR2 FYNNEI. The CDR3 has 14 residues. The CDR3 reads CASSPRQGGTEAFF. In DNA, the CDR3 is TGTGCCAGCAGCCCACGACAGGGCGGGACTGAAGCTTTCTTT.

V gene TRBV5-1 combines with J gene TRBJ1-1; the D gene is possibly TRBD1 (5 bases). V lost 0 bases, J lost 1 base, and 13 bases lay in between. Germline CDR1 SGHRS, CDR2 YFSETQ. The length of the CDR3 is 16 residues. CDR3 protein: CASSLVRDSKNTEAFF. For the CDR3, the DNA is TGCGCCAGCAGCTTGGTCAGGGATTCGAAGAACACTGAAGCTTTCTTT.

This rearrangement joins TRBV18 to TRBJ2-7, with a weak D call TRBD2 (6 bases). Germline CDR1 reads KGHSH; CDR2 reads LQKENI. This CDR3 is built from 15 residues. The V gene lost 6 bases and the J gene lost 3 bases, with 18 bases spanning the gap. CDR3 residues: CASSTRGSDGYEQYF. As DNA, the CDR3 is TGTGCCAGCTCGACACGGGGGTCGGATGGCTACGAGCAGTACTTC.

The chain is built from TRBV5-1 and TRBJ1-1; D unclear. Germline-derived CDR1 and CDR2 are SGHRS and YFSETQ. This CDR3 contains 13 residues. V was shortened by 6 bases and J by 1 base, with 10 bases between the two germline ends. The CDR3 sequence: CASTPRGNTEAFF. The CDR3, as DNA: TGCGCCAGCACCCCCCGGGGGAACACTGAAGCTTTCTTT.

About this clone: Relative to the germline gene, one junction end is altered; a read error may explain this. This chain uses TRBV7-7 with TRBJ2-2, with D maybe TRBD2 (7 bases). The CDR3 extends over 16 amino acids. Germline values: CDR1 SSHAT, CDR2 FNYEAQ (reference sequence). The CDR3 coding sequence is TGTGCTAGCAGCGAGGGGGGGATTGGGGACACCGGGGAGCTGTTTTTT. It codes for CASSEGGIGDTGELFF.

The chain combines TRBV7-8 with TRBJ2-3, with 9 bases that match TRBD1. The CDR3 has 16 amino acids. Germline V CDR1 and CDR2: SGHVS, FQNEAQ. The V segment lost 5 bases and the J segment 4 bases; nucleotides outside the gene matches: 10. In DNA, the CDR3 is TGTGCCAGCAGCCCGAGGGGACAGGGAGTGTCAGATACGCAGTATTTT. It specifies CASSPRGQGVSDTQYF.

The genes are TRBV13 and TRBJ2-7; possibly TRBD1 for D (6 bases). CDR1 and CDR2 from the germline V gene are PRHDT and FYEKMQ (reference sequence). The CDR3 is 15 residues long. V was pared by 1 base and J by 1 base, with 11 bases between. CDR3: CASSLDPGDSYEQYF. Written as DNA, the CDR3 is TGTGCCAGCAGCTTAGATCCAGGGGATTCCTACGAGCAGTACTTC.

This chain's CDR3 is CASSYSAGTVTF. CDR3 bases: TGTGCCAGCAGTTACTCTGCCGGGACAGTAACCTTC. This sequence joins TRBV6-5 and TRBJ1-2, with TRBD1 matching over 7 bases. The CDR3 totals 12 residues. From germline, CDR1 is MNHEY and CDR2 SVGAGI. The V gene end was trimmed by 0 bases and the J gene end by 14 bases; junction bases not matched to a gene: 6.

This clone showed up just once. The chain carries TRBV6-1 and TRBJ1-2; maybe TRBD1 (5 bases). V was clipped by 5 bases and J by 2 bases, with 9 bases between them. This CDR3 is 13 amino acids long. Germline V CDR1 and CDR2: MNHNS, SASEGT. Here the CDR3 reads CASSTDSNYGYTF. The DNA of the CDR3 is TGTGCCAGCAGTACTGACAGCAACTATGGCTACACCTTC.

The V gene is TRBV5-1, the J gene TRBJ2-3; 8 bases map to TRBD2. This CDR3 has 14 amino acids. J gave up 4 bases and V 2 bases, and 3 bases lay outside the gene matches. In germline, CDR1 is SGHRS, CDR2 YFSETQ. DNA of the CDR3: TGCGCCAGCAGCTTAGCGGGGGCCCCAGATACGCAGTATTTT. Translating it yields CASSLAGAPDTQYF.

The V gene is TRBV10-3, the J gene TRBJ2-3; 11 bases fit TRBD2. J lost 3 bases, V lost 6 bases, and 5 bases had no gene match. The germline gives CDR1 ENHRY, CDR2 SYGVKD. The CDR3 totals 15 residues. CDR3 sequence reads: CAISILAGGTDTQYF. CDR3 nucleotides: TGTGCCATCAGCATATTAGCGGGGGGGACAGATACGCAGTATTTT.

V gene TRBV7-3 combines with J gene TRBJ2-3; 9 positions match TRBD2. The CDR3 is made up of 15 amino acids. Germline V gene lookup returns CDR1 SGHTA and CDR2 FQGTGA. The V gene end was trimmed by 2 bases and the J gene end by 2 bases; junction bases not matched to a gene: 2. DNA of the CDR3: TGTGCCAGCAGCTTACAGCGGGGGGACACAGATACGCAGTATTTT. Protein product: CASSLQRGDTDTQYF.

This chain uses TRBV19 with TRBJ1-2, with D uncertain. CDR1 LNHDA and CDR2 SQIVND come from the germline V gene (reference sequence). The ends were cut back, 2 bases at V and 5 bases at J, with 12 bases in the middle. There are 14 residues in the CDR3. CDR3 nucleotides: TGTGCCAGTAGTATACGGAGGCAGGTATATGGCTACACCTTC. Amino acid sequence: CASSIRRQVYGYTF.

The chain joins TRBV20-1 to TRBJ2-1; D unresolved. The germline V gene encodes CDR1 DFQATT and CDR2 SNEGSKA (reference sequence). V was trimmed by 6 bases and J by 9 bases, leaving 12 bases between them. The CDR3 runs to 11 residues. The CDR3 loop is CSAPAVGEQFF. The CDR3 DNA reads as TGCAGTGCCCCCGCGGTCGGTGAGCAGTTCTTC.

The CDR3 reads CASSPGLATNTGELFF. CDR3 coding DNA: TGTGCCAGCAGCCCGGGACTAGCGACGAACACCGGGGAGCTGTTTTTT. V and J are TRBV4-2 and TRBJ2-2; 10 nucleotides align to TRBD2. This CDR3 contains 16 residues. In germline, CDR1 is LGHNA, CDR2 YNFKEQ. V lost 4 bases to trimming and J lost 0 bases; unmatched junction nucleotides: 2.

This chain uses TRBV9 with TRBJ2-1; no definite D call. CDR1 and CDR2 from the germline V gene are SGDLS and YYNGEE. V dropped 0 bases and J dropped 2 bases, with 9 bases sitting between them. The CDR3 contains 15 residues. The CDR3 loop reads CASSVAYGPYNEQFF. The CDR3 region has the DNA TGTGCCAGCAGCGTAGCTTACGGGCCCTACAATGAGCAGTTCTTC.

The V gene is TRBV4-1, the J gene TRBJ1-6, with 8 positions matching TRBD1. The CDR3 loop spans 14 amino acids. From germline, CDR1 is MGHRA and CDR2 YSYEKL. The trim removed 5 bases at V and 6 bases at J, leaving 3 bases unmatched. The CDR3 nucleotides are TGCGCCAGCAGCAGAGGACAGGGTAATTCACCCCTCCACTTT. Protein: CASSRGQGNSPLHF.

The genes are TRBV7-6 and TRBJ2-2; D might be TRBD2 (5 bases). The CDR3 has 14 residues. Trimming cost V 1 base and J 7 bases, with 10 bases left between them. Germline V gives CDR1 SGHVS, CDR2 FNYEAQ. The CDR3 sequence: CASSLGPGIGELFF. CDR3 in DNA: TGTGCCAGCAGCTTAGGACCGGGGATCGGGGAGCTGTTTTTT.

The V call is TRBV5-4, the J call TRBJ2-5, with TRBD2 matching 11 bases. The V gene's germline CDR1 is SGHNT and CDR2 YYREEE (reference sequence). This CDR3 is 14 amino acids long. V shed 2 bases and J 5 bases; nucleotides not matched to a gene: 2. In DNA form, the CDR3 reads TGTGCCAGCAGCTTTAGCGGGGGGGCGGAGACCCAGTACTTC. It is translated as CASSFSGGAETQYF.

The chain employs TRBV5-4 and TRBJ1-2; 11 positions agree with TRBD1. Germline CDR1 and CDR2: SGHNT and YYREEE (reference sequence). Trimming took 4 bases from V and 8 from J; bases not matched to a gene: 4. This CDR3 has 13 amino acids. The DNA for the CDR3 is TGTGCCAGCAGCGCGGGACAGGGGGAGGGCTACACCTTC. Its protein product is CASSAGQGEGYTF.

The chain joins TRBV7-2 to TRBJ2-4; 7 positions agree with TRBD2. V shed 5 bases, J shed 4 bases, and the junction held 14 bases outside the gene matches. This CDR3 contains 17 residues. The V gene's germline CDR1 is SGHTA and CDR2 FQGNSA. The CDR3 nucleotides are TGTGCCAGCAGCCCATGGGGGGGGGTAGCGCCTAAAAACATTCAGTACTTC. Amino acid sequence: CASSPWGGVAPKNIQYF.

The chain has TRBV7-3 and TRBJ2-5; possible D gene TRBD2, 5 bases. This CDR3 contains 13 residues. V was cut by 4 bases and J by 3 bases, with 9 bases left in between. Germline lookup yields CDR1 SGHTA and CDR2 FQGTGA. CDR3 residues: CASSSGMEETQYF. In DNA, the CDR3 is TGTGCCAGCAGCTCCGGGATGGAAGAGACCCAGTACTTC.

CDR3 in DNA: TGTGCCAGCAGCCTGACAGATCAGCCCCAGCATTTT. Translating gives CASSLTDQPQHF. The rearrangement joins TRBV6-6 to TRBJ1-5, with D maybe TRBD1 (5 bases). Trimming removed 6 bases from V and 5 bases from J, with 8 bases in between. The CDR3 spans 12 residues. CDR1 and CDR2 (germline): MNHNY, SVGAGI (reference sequence).